This is a list of T cell receptor beta chains from one sample in a study of blood T cell repertoires in COVID-19. Only in-frame clones appear in the TCRdb table, and some are missing; sequencing was by immunoSEQ multiplex PCR. This table has some 250,000 clones, 82% appearing once. Specimen: peripheral blood. The receptors were gathered from a woman aged 18-29 years with acute or convalescent COVID-19. The CDR3 runs from the conserved cysteine through the conserved F or W. The D gene is left open where the match is weak. Some rows mark clone size as missing; the rest say once, few, many or name a class of expanded clone.

clone size	V gene	D gene	J gene	CDR3 DNA	CDR3 protein
NA	TRBV7-2	NA	TRBJ1-2	TGTGCCAGCAGCCCGGACAGCAACTATGGCTACACCTTC	CASSPDSNYGYTF
NA	TRBV2	TRBD1	TRBJ2-7	TGTGCCAGCCGTACCGGAGGGACAGGGATCTACGAGCAGTACTTC	CASRTGGTGIYEQYF
NA	TRBV6-2/TRBV6-3	NA	TRBJ2-5	TGTGCCAGCAGTTGGGCGAACGGGGTCCAAGAGACCCAGTACTTC	CASSWANGVQETQYF
NA	TRBV7-9	NA	TRBJ1-4	TGTGCCAGCAGCGTAACAGCGGGAGGGAATGAAAAACTGTTTTTT	CASSVTAGGNEKLFF
NA	TRBV6-5	NA	TRBJ1-3	TGTGCCAGCATAAAGGGGCGAACCATATATTTT	CASIKGRTIYF
NA	TRBV11-3	TRBD1	TRBJ2-1	TGTGCCAGCAGTCCCGACAGGGGCAATGAGCAGTTCTTC	CASSPDRGNEQFF
NA	TRBV14	NA	TRBJ2-7	TGTGCCAGCAGCCAAGTACAGCGGGCCCCGGTCCCCCTCGGTTACGAGCAGTACTTC	CASSQVQRAPVPLGYEQYF
NA	TRBV7-9	TRBD2	TRBJ2-1	TGTGCCAGCAGCTTAGCGGGGAGCGGGAGGGCTTTTGAGCAGTTCTTC	CASSLAGSGRAFEQFF
NA	TRBV20-1	NA	TRBJ1-2	TGCAGTGCTAGTTCTTCGGCGTTTAGGGGCTATGGCTACACCTTC	CSASSSAFRGYGYTF
NA	TRBV5-1	NA	TRBJ1-1	TGCGCCAGCAGCTTGGGTCAGGGCACACACACTGAAGCTTTCTTT	CASSLGQGTHTEAFF
NA	TRBV7-8	NA	TRBJ1-5	TGTGCCAGCAGCTTGGAGCCGGGACAGCCCCAGCATTTT	CASSLEPGQPQHF
NA	TRBV5-1	NA	TRBJ1-2	TGCGCCAGCAGCCGGACAGACGTCTATGGCTACACCTTC	CASSRTDVYGYTF
NA	TRBV7-2	TRBD2	TRBJ2-2	TGTGCCAGCAGCCCAGGCGGGGGGCCGGCCGGGGAGCTGTTTTTT	CASSPGGGPAGELFF
NA	TRBV19	TRBD2	TRBJ2-1	TGTGCCAGTAGTATAGGGAGACTAGCGGGAGATGAGCAGTTCTTC	CASSIGRLAGDEQFF
NA	TRBV6-6	NA	TRBJ1-1	TGTGCCAGCAGTAGAACGGTTGAGGCCACTGAAGCTTTCTTT	CASSRTVEATEAFF
NA	TRBV27	TRBD1	TRBJ2-1	TGTGCCAGCAGTTTATTGGGGGGACAGGGGGTAAATGAGCAGTTCTTC	CASSLLGGQGVNEQFF
NA	TRBV19	TRBD1	TRBJ2-6	TGTGCCAGTACCACAGGACAGGGGGTGGCTGGGGCCAACGTCCTGACTTTC	CASTTGQGVAGANVLTF
once	TRBV18	NA	TRBJ1-6	TGTGCCAGCTCACCACCAGTCCAGGGGCAGGATTCACCCCTCCACTTT	CASSPPVQGQDSPLHF
NA	TRBV7-9	NA	TRBJ2-1	TGTGTGGTACGGTACAATGAGCAGTTCTTC	CVVRYNEQFF
NA	TRBV19	TRBD2	TRBJ2-3	TGTGCCAGTAGTCCCCGTCCGGGGGGTTACACAGATACGCAGTATTTT	CASSPRPGGYTDTQYF
NA	TRBV7-2	NA	TRBJ1-5	TGTGCCAGCAGCTCCAATGGACTGGGTAATCAGCCCCAGCATTTT	CASSSNGLGNQPQHF
NA	TRBV11-2	TRBD2	TRBJ2-7	TGTGCCAGCAGAACCGCCGGGACTATTCCCTACGAGCAGTACTTC	CASRTAGTIPYEQYF
NA	TRBV7-9	NA	TRBJ1-1	TGTGCCAGCAGCTTACCTACGGCAGGGCGAGTCTCTGAAGCTTTCTTT	CASSLPTAGRVSEAFF
NA	TRBV27	TRBD2	TRBJ2-7	TGTGCCAGCAGCACTGCGGCGGGAGTAGGTATCTACGAGCAGTACTTC	CASSTAAGVGIYEQYF
NA	TRBV4-1	NA	TRBJ2-2	TGCGCCAGCAGCCAAGATGATTTCAGGGTTTTCACCGGGGAGCTGTTTTTT	CASSQDDFRVFTGELFF
NA	TRBV9	TRBD1	TRBJ1-1	TGTGCCAGCAGCGCCACAGGGGGCTTCGATAGTACTGAAGCTTTCTTT	CASSATGGFDSTEAFF
NA	TRBV5-1	NA	TRBJ2-7	TGCGCCAGCAGCTTGGGCACAGGGGGGGCCTACGAGCAGTACTTC	CASSLGTGGAYEQYF
NA	TRBV9	NA	TRBJ1-1	TGTGCCAGCAGCGCAGGGGTCCTCATGAACACTGAAGCTTTCTTT	CASSAGVLMNTEAFF
few	TRBV19	NA	TRBJ2-5	TGTGCCACCCATCCAGGGTGCTGGACCCAGTACTTC	CATHPGCWTQYF
NA	TRBV10-3	TRBD2	TRBJ2-1	TGTGCCATCAGTGACGGGACTACGAGCAATGAGCAGTTCTTC	CAISDGTTSNEQFF
NA	TRBV5-1	TRBD2	TRBJ2-2	TGCGCCAGCAGCTTTAAACTAGCGGGAGAGGACACCGGGGAGCTGTTTTTT	CASSFKLAGEDTGELFF
NA	TRBV6-6	TRBD2	TRBJ2-1	TGTGCCAGCAGTACGACTAGCGGGGGGTACAATGAGCAGTTCTTC	CASSTTSGGYNEQFF
NA	TRBV7-2	TRBD2	TRBJ2-7	TGTGCCAGCAGCTACAACCCTTCTAGCGGCTACGAGCAGTACTTC	CASSYNPSSGYEQYF
NA	TRBV19	TRBD2	TRBJ2-1	TGTGCCAGTAGTGACATAGCGGGAGGAGGAGATGAGCAGTTCTTC	CASSDIAGGGDEQFF
NA	TRBV7-9	NA	TRBJ2-3	TGTGCCAGCAGCTTCTCGGTCTTCACAGATACGCAGTATTTT	CASSFSVFTDTQYF
few	TRBV28	TRBD1	TRBJ1-5	TGTGCCAGCAGTTTATTTGACAGGGGGTTTCAGCCCCAGCATTTT	CASSLFDRGFQPQHF
NA	TRBV30	NA	TRBJ1-2	TGTGCCTGGAGTGTAGGTCGAGGACACCATAACTATGGCTACACCTTC	CAWSVGRGHHNYGYTF
NA	TRBV6-1	NA	TRBJ1-1	TGTGCCAGCAGTGAGGTTTCGGTGAACACTGAAGCTTTCTTT	CASSEVSVNTEAFF
NA	TRBV27	NA	TRBJ2-1	TGTGCCAGCAGCATGAGCGCCCCGGGACTCTCTTGGAATGAGCAGTTCTTC	CASSMSAPGLSWNEQFF
NA	TRBV6-2/TRBV6-3	TRBD1	TRBJ2-7	TGTGCCAGCAGATACACCGGGACAGGTGGTTTCTACGAGCAGTACTTC	CASRYTGTGGFYEQYF
NA	TRBV7-6	TRBD2	TRBJ2-7	TGTGCCAGCAGCTTAGCCGAATCGACTAGCGGGAGTAACAACGAGCAGTACTTC	CASSLAESTSGSNNEQYF
NA	TRBV27	NA	TRBJ2-1	TGTGCCAGCGGCCTGGCGGGGTCCTACAATGAGCAGTTCTTC	CASGLAGSYNEQFF
NA	TRBV30	NA	TRBJ1-3	TGTGCCTGGCTAGGGGAAAACGCTGGAAACACCATATATTTT	CAWLGENAGNTIYF
NA	TRBV28	NA	TRBJ1-5	TGTGCCAGCAGTTTGGTATTTGGAGGGATGGGTCAGCCCCAGCATTTT	CASSLVFGGMGQPQHF
NA	TRBV10-3	NA	TRBJ2-1	TGTGCCATCAGTGAGTCGTTAGGAGGAGGGGCCTACAATGAGCAGTTCTTC	CAISESLGGGAYNEQFF